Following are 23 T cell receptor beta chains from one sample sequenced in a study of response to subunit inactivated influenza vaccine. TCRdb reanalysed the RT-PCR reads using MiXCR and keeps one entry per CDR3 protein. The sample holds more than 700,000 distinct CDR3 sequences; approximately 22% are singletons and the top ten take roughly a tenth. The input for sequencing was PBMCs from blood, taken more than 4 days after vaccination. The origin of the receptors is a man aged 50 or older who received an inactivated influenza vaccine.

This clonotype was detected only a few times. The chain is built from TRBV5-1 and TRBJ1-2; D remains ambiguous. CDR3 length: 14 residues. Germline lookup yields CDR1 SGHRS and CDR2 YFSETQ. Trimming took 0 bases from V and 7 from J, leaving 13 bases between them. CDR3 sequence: CASSLAERVGGYTF. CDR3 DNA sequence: TGCGCCAGCAGCTTGGCCGAAAGGGTTGGTGGCTACACCTTC. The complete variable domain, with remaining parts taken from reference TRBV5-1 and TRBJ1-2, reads KAGVTQTPRYLIKTRGQQVTLSCSPISGHRSVSWYQQTPGQGLQFLFEYFSETQRNKGNFPGRFSGRQFSNSRSEMNVSTLELGDSALYLCASSLAERVGGYTFGSGTRLTVV.

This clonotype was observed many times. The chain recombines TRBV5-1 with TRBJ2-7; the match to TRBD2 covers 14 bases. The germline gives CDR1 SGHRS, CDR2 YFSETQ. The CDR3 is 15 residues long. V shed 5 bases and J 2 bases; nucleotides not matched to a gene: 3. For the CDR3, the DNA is TGCGCCAGCAGGGAGACTAGCGGGAGGGCCTACGAGCAGTACTTC. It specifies CASRETSGRAYEQYF. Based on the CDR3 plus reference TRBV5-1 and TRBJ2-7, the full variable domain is KAGVTQTPRYLIKTRGQQVTLSCSPISGHRSVSWYQQTPGQGLQFLFEYFSETQRNKGNFPGRFSGRQFSNSRSEMNVSTLELGDSALYLCASRETSGRAYEQYFGPGTRLTVT.

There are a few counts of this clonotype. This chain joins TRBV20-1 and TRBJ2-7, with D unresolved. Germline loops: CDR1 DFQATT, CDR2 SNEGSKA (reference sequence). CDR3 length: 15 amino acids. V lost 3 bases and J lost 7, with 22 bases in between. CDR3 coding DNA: TGCAGTGCTAGGGCCCTGTTCAGTCGATACGGGGAGCAGTACTTC. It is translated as CSARALFSRYGEQYF.

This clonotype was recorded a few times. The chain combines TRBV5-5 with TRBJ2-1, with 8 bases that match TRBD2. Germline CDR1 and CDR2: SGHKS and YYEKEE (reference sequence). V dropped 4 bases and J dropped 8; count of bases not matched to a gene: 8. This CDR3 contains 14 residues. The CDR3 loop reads CASSPRFSGDEQFF. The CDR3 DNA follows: TGTGCCAGCAGCCCCCGGTTTAGCGGGGATGAGCAGTTCTTC.

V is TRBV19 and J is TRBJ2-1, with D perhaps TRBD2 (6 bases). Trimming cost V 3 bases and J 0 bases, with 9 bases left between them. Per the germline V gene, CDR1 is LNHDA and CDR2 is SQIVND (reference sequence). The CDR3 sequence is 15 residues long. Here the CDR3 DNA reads TGTGCCAGTAGTATCGACGGGAGCTCCTACAATGAGCAGTTCTTC. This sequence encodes CASSIDGSSYNEQFF.

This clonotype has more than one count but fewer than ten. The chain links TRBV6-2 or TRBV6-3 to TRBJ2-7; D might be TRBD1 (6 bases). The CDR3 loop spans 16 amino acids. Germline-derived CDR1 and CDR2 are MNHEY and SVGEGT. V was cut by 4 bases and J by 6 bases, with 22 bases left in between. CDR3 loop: CASSSSWTDGELEQYF. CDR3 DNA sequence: TGTGCCAGCAGTTCATCGTGGACAGATGGGGAACTCGAGCAGTACTTC.

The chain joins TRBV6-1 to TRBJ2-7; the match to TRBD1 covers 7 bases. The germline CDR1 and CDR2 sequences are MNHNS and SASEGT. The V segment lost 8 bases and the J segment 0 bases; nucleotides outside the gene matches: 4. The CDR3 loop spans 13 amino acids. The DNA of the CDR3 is TGTGCCAGCCGGGACAGCAACTCCTACGAGCAGTACTTC. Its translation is CASRDSNSYEQYF.

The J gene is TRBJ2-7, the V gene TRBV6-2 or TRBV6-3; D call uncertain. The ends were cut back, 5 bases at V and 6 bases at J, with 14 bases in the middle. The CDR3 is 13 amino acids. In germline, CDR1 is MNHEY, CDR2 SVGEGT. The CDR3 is CASSKGPPFEQYF. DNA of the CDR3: TGTGCCAGCAGTAAAGGGCCGCCTTTCGAGCAGTACTTC.

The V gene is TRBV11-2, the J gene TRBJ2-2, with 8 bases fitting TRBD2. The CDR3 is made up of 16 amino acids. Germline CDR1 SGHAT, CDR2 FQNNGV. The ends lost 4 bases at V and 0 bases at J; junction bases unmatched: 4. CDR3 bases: TGTGCCAGCAGCTACCAAGCGGGAGCGAACACCGGGGAGCTGTTTTTT. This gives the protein CASSYQAGANTGELFF.

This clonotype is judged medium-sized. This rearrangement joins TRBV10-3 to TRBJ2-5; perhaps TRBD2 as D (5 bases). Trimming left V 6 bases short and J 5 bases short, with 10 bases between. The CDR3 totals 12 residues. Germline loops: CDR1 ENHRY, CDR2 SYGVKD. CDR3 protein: CAISTSEETQYF. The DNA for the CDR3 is TGTGCCATCAGCACTAGTGAGGAGACCCAGTACTTC.

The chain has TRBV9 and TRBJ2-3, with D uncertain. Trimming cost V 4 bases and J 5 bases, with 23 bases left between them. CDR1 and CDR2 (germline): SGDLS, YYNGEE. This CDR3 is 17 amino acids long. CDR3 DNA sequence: TGTGCCAGCAGCTCTTGGACCGGCGGCCGGAAGAGAGATACGCAGTATTTT. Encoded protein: CASSSWTGGRKRDTQYF. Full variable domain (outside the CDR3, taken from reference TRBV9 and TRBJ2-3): DSGVTQTPKHLITATGQRVTLRCSPRSGDLSVYWYQQSLDQGLQFLIQYYNGEERAKGNILERFSAQQFPDLHSELNLSSLELGDSALYFCASSSWTGGRKRDTQYFGPGTRLTVL.

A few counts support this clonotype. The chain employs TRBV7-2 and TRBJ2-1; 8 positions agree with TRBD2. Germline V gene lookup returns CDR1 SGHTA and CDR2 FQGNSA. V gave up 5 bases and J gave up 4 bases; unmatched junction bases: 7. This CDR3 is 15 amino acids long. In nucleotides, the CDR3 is TGTGCCAGCAGCCAGCCGGGACTAGGATACAATGAGCAGTTCTTC. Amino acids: CASSQPGLGYNEQFF.

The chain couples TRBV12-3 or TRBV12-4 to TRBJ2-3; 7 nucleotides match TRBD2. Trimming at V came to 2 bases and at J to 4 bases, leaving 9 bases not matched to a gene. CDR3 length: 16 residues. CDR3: CASSLQSGVFADTQYF. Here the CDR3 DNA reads TGTGCCAGCAGTTTACAGAGCGGGGTGTTTGCAGATACGCAGTATTTT.

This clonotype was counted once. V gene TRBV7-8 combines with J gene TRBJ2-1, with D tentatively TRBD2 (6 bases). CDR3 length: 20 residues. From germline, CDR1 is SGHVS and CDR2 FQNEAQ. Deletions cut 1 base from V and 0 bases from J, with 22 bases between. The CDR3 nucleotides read TGTGCCAGCAGCTTAGTCGTGGGCGGGATGAACCCCGACTCCTACAATGAGCAGTTCTTC. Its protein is CASSLVVGGMNPDSYNEQFF.

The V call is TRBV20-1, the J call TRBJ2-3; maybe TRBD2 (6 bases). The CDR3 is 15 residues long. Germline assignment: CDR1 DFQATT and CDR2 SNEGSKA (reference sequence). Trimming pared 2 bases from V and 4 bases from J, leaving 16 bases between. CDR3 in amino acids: CSARRPGALSDTQYF. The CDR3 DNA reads TGCAGTGCTAGAAGGCCGGGAGCTCTTTCAGATACGCAGTATTTT.

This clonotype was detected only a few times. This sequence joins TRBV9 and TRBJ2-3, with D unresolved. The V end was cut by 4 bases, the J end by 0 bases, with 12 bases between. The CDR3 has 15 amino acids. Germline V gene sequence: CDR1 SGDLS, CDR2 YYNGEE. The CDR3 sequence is CASSPRRPSTDTQYF. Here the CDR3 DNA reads TGTGCCAGCAGCCCCCGCAGGCCCAGCACAGATACGCAGTATTTT. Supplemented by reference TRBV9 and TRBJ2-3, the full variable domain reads DSGVTQTPKHLITATGQRVTLRCSPRSGDLSVYWYQQSLDQGLQFLIQYYNGEERAKGNILERFSAQQFPDLHSELNLSSLELGDSALYFCASSPRRPSTDTQYFGPGTRLTVL.

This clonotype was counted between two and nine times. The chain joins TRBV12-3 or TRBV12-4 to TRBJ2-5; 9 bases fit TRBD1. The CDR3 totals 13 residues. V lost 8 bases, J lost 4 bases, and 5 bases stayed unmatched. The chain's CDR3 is CASRVGQGETQYF. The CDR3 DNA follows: TGTGCCAGCCGAGTGGGACAGGGAGAGACCCAGTACTTC.

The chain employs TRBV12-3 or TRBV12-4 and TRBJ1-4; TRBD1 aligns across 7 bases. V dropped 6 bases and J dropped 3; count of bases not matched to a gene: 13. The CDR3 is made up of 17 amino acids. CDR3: CASSKLGWDSANEKLFF. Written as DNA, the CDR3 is TGTGCCAGCAGCAAATTAGGTTGGGACAGCGCTAATGAAAAACTGTTTTTT.

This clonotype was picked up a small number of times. The CDR3 DNA reads TGTGCCAGCAGCTTAAAACGGACAGGGCCGAACACCGGGGAGCTGTTTTTT. Encoded protein: CASSLKRTGPNTGELFF. The rearrangement links TRBV12-3 or TRBV12-4 to TRBJ2-2, with TRBD1 matching 8 bases. Unmatched junction bases numbered 9, after V lost 6 bases and J lost 0 bases. CDR3 size: 17 residues.

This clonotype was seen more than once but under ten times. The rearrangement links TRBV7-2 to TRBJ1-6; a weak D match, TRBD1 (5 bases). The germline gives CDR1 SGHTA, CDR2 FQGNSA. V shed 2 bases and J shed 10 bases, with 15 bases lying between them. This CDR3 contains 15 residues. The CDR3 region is CASSLMAQGGSPLHF. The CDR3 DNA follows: TGTGCCAGCAGCTTAATGGCCCAGGGAGGATCACCCCTCCACTTT.

CDR3 DNA sequence: TGTGCCAGCAGCTTAGCGCGGGTGGGCTCCTACAATGAGCAGTTCTTC. It codes for CASSLARVGSYNEQFF. V gene TRBV7-8 combines with J gene TRBJ2-1, with D possibly matching TRBD2 (5 bases). CDR3 length: 16 residues. The germline gives CDR1 SGHVS, CDR2 FQNEAQ. V was trimmed by 0 bases and J by 0 bases, leaving 9 bases between them.

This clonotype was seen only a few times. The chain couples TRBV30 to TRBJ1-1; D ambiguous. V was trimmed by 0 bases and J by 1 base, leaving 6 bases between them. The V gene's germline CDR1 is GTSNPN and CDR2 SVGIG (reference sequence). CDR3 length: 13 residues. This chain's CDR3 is CAWSVQGNTEAFF. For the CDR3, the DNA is TGTGCCTGGAGTGTACAAGGGAACACTGAAGCTTTCTTT.

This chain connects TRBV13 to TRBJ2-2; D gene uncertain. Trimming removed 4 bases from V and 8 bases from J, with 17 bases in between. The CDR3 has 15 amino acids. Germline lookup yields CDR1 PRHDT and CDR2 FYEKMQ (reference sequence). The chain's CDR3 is CASSYPWWNGGELFF. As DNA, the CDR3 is TGTGCCAGCAGCTATCCATGGTGGAACGGTGGGGAGCTGTTTTTT.